One sample yielded the 20 T cell receptor beta chains listed below, sequenced in a study of blood T cell repertoires in COVID-19. The method was immunoSEQ multiplex PCR; TCRdb's version includes in-frame clones alone and lacks a portion of them. Among about 75,000 clones listed, about 90% were seen once. The sequencing sample was made of peripheral blood. Receptor source: a human donor in a cohort sampled during active COVID-19.

The chain has TRBV7-2 and TRBJ1-6, with 8 bases aligning to TRBD1. The CDR3 has 14 amino acids. CDR1 and CDR2 from the germline V gene are SGHTA and FQGNSA. Trimming cost V 5 bases and J 10 bases; bases outside gene matches: 7. The CDR3 bases are TGTGCCAGCAGCGCGAGTCGACAGGGGTCACCCCTCCACTTT. This gives the protein CASSASRQGSPLHF. Full variable domain (outside the CDR3, taken from reference TRBV7-2 and TRBJ1-6): GAGVSQSPSNKVTEKGKDVELRCDPISGHTALYWYRQSLGQGLEFLIYFQGNSAPDKSGLPSDRFSAERTGGSVSTLTIQRTQQEDSAVYLCASSASRQGSPLHFGNGTRLTVT.

The chain employs TRBV5-4 and TRBJ2-1; 9 nucleotides agree with TRBD2. This CDR3 contains 16 residues. Germline loops: CDR1 SGHNT, CDR2 YYREEE (reference sequence). V dropped 7 bases and J dropped 7; count of bases not matched to a gene: 15. The CDR3 sequence: CASSETLAGVRNEQFF. As DNA, the CDR3 is TGTGCCAGCTCCGAGACATTAGCGGGAGTCCGAAATGAGCAGTTCTTC.

This clone was picked up one time. The chain is built from TRBV10-1 and TRBJ1-3, with 9 bases identical to TRBD1. The germline V gene has CDR1 WNHNN and CDR2 SYGVQD (reference sequence). With 6 bases clipped from V and 4 bases from J, the junction kept 7 bases outside the gene matches. This CDR3 comprises 15 residues. The CDR3 sequence: CASSVGTGPGNTIYF. For the CDR3, the DNA is TGCGCCAGCAGCGTCGGGACAGGGCCCGGAAACACCATATATTTT.

This clone was seen once. The chain couples TRBV7-9 to TRBJ2-2, with D possibly matching TRBD2 (6 bases). V lost 5 bases to trimming and J lost 4 bases, with 23 bases between them. The CDR3 sequence is 18 residues long. Germline V gene sequence: CDR1 SEHNR, CDR2 FQNEAQ (reference sequence). CDR3 bases: TGTGCCAGCAGCCTCGCCCGAATAGGGACTGGGGTCACCGGGGAGCTGTTTTTT. It is translated as CASSLARIGTGVTGELFF.

The chain has TRBV28 and TRBJ1-1; D not resolved. Germline loops: CDR1 MDHEN, CDR2 SYDVKM. The CDR3 is 16 amino acids. Trimming removed 2 bases at V and 0 bases at J, with 13 bases between. The DNA of the CDR3 is TGTGCCAGCAGTTTAATTGCGGCCGGCATGAACACTGAAGCTTTCTTT. Protein: CASSLIAAGMNTEAFF. The variable domain in full, completed from reference TRBV28 and TRBJ1-1, reads DVKVTQSSRYLVKRTGEKVFLECVQDMDHENMFWYRQDPGLGLRLIYFSYDVKMKEKGDIPEGYSVSREKKERFSLILESASTNQTSMYLCASSLIAAGMNTEAFFGQGTRLTVV.

This chain uses TRBV7-2 with TRBJ1-2; D possibly corresponds to TRBD1 (6 bases). Looked up from germline, CDR1 is SGHTA and CDR2 is FQGNSA. This CDR3 region has 14 residues. The V gene lost 3 bases and the J gene lost 2 bases, with 10 bases spanning the gap. CDR3 residues: CASSLGAVNYGYTF. In DNA form, the CDR3 reads TGTGCCAGCAGCTTGGGGGCTGTGAACTATGGCTACACCTTC.

This chain connects TRBV30 to TRBJ2-3; D remains ambiguous. The CDR3 totals 8 residues. Trimming removed 4 bases from V and 11 bases from J, with 4 bases in between. CDR1 and CDR2 (germline): GTSNPN, SVGIG (reference sequence). The DNA for the CDR3 is TGTGCCTGGACACAGCAGTATTTT. It encodes CAWTQQYF.

The rearrangement uses TRBV5-6 and TRBJ1-2; 10 nucleotides agree with TRBD1. The germline gives CDR1 SGHDT, CDR2 YYEEEE. The length of the CDR3 is 13 residues. The junction had 3 bases not matched to a gene; V was cut back by 2 bases and J by 8 bases. CDR3 nucleotide sequence: TGTGCCAGCAGCTTCAGGGACAGGGGCGGCTACACCTTC. Translated: CASSFRDRGGYTF.

The chain couples TRBV30 to TRBJ2-1; TRBD2 aligns across 7 bases. The CDR3 is 13 amino acids. The germline V gene has CDR1 GTSNPN and CDR2 SVGIG (reference sequence). V lost 0 bases and J lost 9; bases outside the gene matches: 5. The DNA for the CDR3 is TGTGCCTGGAGTGTACGGCGGGGGAGTGAGCAGTTCTTC. This codes for CAWSVRRGSEQFF.

Many counts were recorded for this clone. V usage is TRBV27 and J usage is TRBJ2-1; TRBD2 aligns across 10 bases. The CDR3 spans 16 residues. The junction had 12 bases not matched to a gene; V was cut back by 4 bases and J by 9 bases. CDR1 and CDR2 (germline): MNHEY, SMNVEV (reference sequence). In DNA form, the CDR3 reads TGTGCCAGCAGTTCTTTTGGGACTAGCGTCCAACGTGAGCAGTTCTTC. Residues: CASSSFGTSVQREQFF.

This chain connects TRBV10-3 to TRBJ1-2, with TRBD1 matching 7 bases. V shed 3 bases, J shed 0 bases, and the junction held 4 bases outside the gene matches. Germline lookup yields CDR1 ENHRY and CDR2 SYGVKD. This CDR3 spans 15 amino acids. The CDR3, as DNA: TGTGCCATCAGTGACAGACAGGGCGCTAACTATGGCTACACCTTC. Protein sequence: CAISDRQGANYGYTF.

The chain couples TRBV5-1 to TRBJ2-2, with D unclear. CDR1 is SGHRS, CDR2 YFSETQ, per germline. Trimming cost V 4 bases and J 5 bases, with 12 bases left between them. This CDR3 is 14 amino acids long. In DNA, the CDR3 is TGCGCCAGCAGCGCCGAGGTTTGGACCGGGGAGCTGTTTTTT. Protein sequence: CASSAEVWTGELFF.

The chain uses TRBV2 and TRBJ1-4; no clear D gene. Germline V gene data show CDR1 as SNHLY and CDR2 as FYNNEI. Deletions cut 6 bases from V and 5 bases from J, with 16 bases between. The CDR3 has 15 amino acids. The CDR3 spells CASRAGETLNEKLFF. The CDR3 DNA reads TGTGCCAGCAGAGCCGGGGAGACACTGAATGAAAAACTGTTTTTT.

The chain has TRBV5-4 and TRBJ2-5, with TRBD1 identical over 10 bases. Germline assignment: CDR1 SGHNT and CDR2 YYREEE (reference sequence). The CDR3 runs 15 residues. Trimming took 4 bases from V and 4 from J; bases not matched to a gene: 7. The CDR3 nucleotides are TGTGCCAGCAGCCCGACAGGGGGCATCGGAGAGACCCAGTACTTC. Protein sequence: CASSPTGGIGETQYF.

V gene TRBV19 combines with J gene TRBJ2-1, with D tentatively TRBD2 (6 bases). CDR3 size: 14 residues. The germline CDR1 and CDR2 sequences are LNHDA and SQIVND (reference sequence). V shed 7 bases and J shed 4 bases, with 14 bases lying between them. The CDR3 bases are TGTGCCAGTAACCCCGGGACTGTATACAATGAGCAGTTCTTC. Protein: CASNPGTVYNEQFF.

This clone was recorded once. This chain links TRBV28 with TRBJ2-5, with 8 bases matching TRBD2. Germline CDR1 MDHEN, CDR2 SYDVKM. Germline trimming cut 5 bases from V and 1 base from J; bases unmatched to any gene: 0. The CDR3 runs 13 residues. CDR3 protein: CASSGLAQETQYF. The CDR3, as DNA: TGTGCCAGCAGTGGACTAGCCCAAGAGACCCAGTACTTC.

This rearrangement joins TRBV11-2 to TRBJ1-2; 8 positions match TRBD1. V lost 1 base to trimming and J lost 7 bases; unmatched junction nucleotides: 2. The CDR3 runs to 13 residues. The V gene's germline CDR1 is SGHAT and CDR2 FQNNGV. The CDR3 DNA is TGTGCCAGCAGCTTAGGACAGGGGTTTGGCTACACCTTC. Residues: CASSLGQGFGYTF.

V usage is TRBV11-3 and J usage is TRBJ1-2; D perhaps matches TRBD1 (6 bases). V lost 1 base and J lost 6, with 15 bases in between. This CDR3 region has 15 residues. Germline-derived CDR1 and CDR2 are SGHNT and YENEEA. CDR3 region: CASSLVGQGMDGYTF. The CDR3 nucleotides are TGTGCCAGCAGCTTAGTAGGCCAGGGGATGGATGGCTACACCTTC.

This chain uses TRBV7-2 with TRBJ2-4; possible D gene TRBD1, 6 bases. Germline V gene sequence: CDR1 SGHTA, CDR2 FQGNSA. Deletions cut 5 bases from V and 8 bases from J, with 19 bases between. This CDR3 spans 15 amino acids. CDR3 coding DNA: TGTGCCAGCAGCAGTACAGGGAACGAAAAAGACATTCAGTACTTC. Translating it yields CASSSTGNEKDIQYF. Full variable domain (outside the CDR3, taken from reference TRBV7-2 and TRBJ2-4): GAGVSQSPSNKVTEKGKDVELRCDPISGHTALYWYRQSLGQGLEFLIYFQGNSAPDKSGLPSDRFSAERTGGSVSTLTIQRTQQEDSAVYLCASSSTGNEKDIQYFGAGTRLSVL.

The rearrangement uses TRBV7-8 and TRBJ1-1; the D gene is possibly TRBD1 (5 bases). This CDR3 is 14 amino acids long. The germline V gene encodes CDR1 SGHVS and CDR2 FQNEAQ. The V end was cut by 1 base, the J end by 4 bases, with 10 bases between. This chain's CDR3 is CASSLVRVGTEAFF. The CDR3 DNA sequence: TGTGCCAGCAGCTTAGTCAGGGTCGGCACTGAAGCTTTCTTT.